The clone carrying this T cell receptor beta chain has a handful of counts. The antigen is undetermined. The treatment: 10-day PBMC culture with coronavirus spike peptide pools or control peptides (ViraFEST assay). Unexposed donor CD4+ T cells predated the COVID-19 pandemic, collected 2011-2018. The ends lost 4 bases at V and 9 bases at J; junction bases unmatched: 9. Per the germline V gene, CDR1 is SGHTA and CDR2 is FQGNSA. CDR3 length: 16 amino acids. Sequencing of the DNA from cultured CD4+ T cells was carried out with the Oncomine TCR Beta short-read assay. Investigators obtained genomic DNA by extraction from cultured CD4+ T cells. TCRdb re-analysed the PCR reads in MiXCR, keeping a single row per CDR3 protein. Here the sample spans over 7,500 distinct CDR3 sequences, approximately 36% being singletons. This specimen belongs to a study of vaccination and CD4 T cells after COVID-19.

Sequenced: CD4+ T cells from blood, cultured in vitro. This chain joins TRBV7-2 and TRBJ1-6; 10 bases are a match to TRBD1. This TCR was sampled from a human donor in good health. CDR3 residues: CASSSWGRDRGSPLHF. The CDR3 DNA reads TGTGCCAGCAGCTCATGGGGTCGGGACAGGGGTTCACCCCTCCACTTT.